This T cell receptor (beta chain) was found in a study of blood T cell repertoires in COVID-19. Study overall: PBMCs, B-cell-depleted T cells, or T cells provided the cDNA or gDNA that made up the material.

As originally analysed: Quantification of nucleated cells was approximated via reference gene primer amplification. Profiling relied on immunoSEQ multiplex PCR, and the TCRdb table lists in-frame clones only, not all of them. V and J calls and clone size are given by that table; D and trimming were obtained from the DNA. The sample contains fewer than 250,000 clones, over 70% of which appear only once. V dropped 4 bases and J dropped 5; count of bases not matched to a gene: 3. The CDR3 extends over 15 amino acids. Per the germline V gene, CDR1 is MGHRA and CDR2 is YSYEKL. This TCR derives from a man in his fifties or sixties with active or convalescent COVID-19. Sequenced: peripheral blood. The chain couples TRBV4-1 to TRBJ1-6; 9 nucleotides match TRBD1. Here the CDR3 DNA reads TGCGCCAGCAGCCCTAGGACAGGGGATAATTCACCCCTCCACTTT. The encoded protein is CASSPRTGDNSPLHF.